The TCR beta chain under discussion was sequenced for a study of OX40 agonist ivuxolimab in advanced cancers. Study as a whole: Therapy given before enrollment (anti-PD-1, anti-PD-L1 or anti-CTLA-4) was allowed, and over 35% had some. Study results and caveats: The study found among the lowest clonal expansion in partial responders at 0.1-3.0 mg/kg. In general, CD8+ T cells held more expanded clones than CD4+ did, on average.

Trimming left V 2 bases short and J 7 bases short, with 10 bases between. CDR1 and CDR2 (germline): SGHNT, YYREEE (reference sequence). The CDR3 length is 13 residues. In regard to this clone: No antigen is known for it.

Libraries were prepared by immunoSEQ multiplex PCR; TCRdb keeps only in-frame clonotypes and omits some of them. The top ten clones hold roughly 13% of a sample with approximately 62,000 clones, 85% to 95% of them seen once. Material: CD4+ or CD8+ T cells sorted from blood, obtained in a trial of the OX40 agonist ivuxolimab. The J gene is TRBJ1-5, the V gene TRBV5-4; the D gene is possibly TRBD1 (6 bases). This sequence was found in an adult with an advanced solid tumor such as melanoma, head and neck, liver or kidney cancer. CDR3 in amino acids: CASSLEGGQPQHF. CDR3 DNA: TGTGCCAGCAGCTTAGAGGGGGGACAGCCCCAGCATTTT. Together with reference TRBV5-4 and TRBJ1-5, the CDR3 gives the full variable domain: ETGVTQSPTHLIKTRGQQVTLRCSSQSGHNTVSWYQQALGQGPQFIFQYYREEENGRGNFPPRFSGLQFPNYSSELNVNALELDDSALYLCASSLEGGQPQHFGDGTRLSIL.